The source of this TCR beta chain is a study of blood T cell repertoires in COVID-19. Across the study: Some COVID-19 samples were acute and others convalescent; all came from the United States, Italy and Spain. The analysed material was cDNA or gDNA that came from T cells, B-cell-depleted T cells, or PBMCs.

The CDR3 has 12 amino acids. Trimming cost V 5 bases and J 1 base, with 5 bases left between them. CDR1 is SEHNR, CDR2 FQNEAQ, per germline (reference sequence). Clones were read by immunoSEQ multiplex PCR, and TCRdb kept only the in-frame ones, dropping some. The sample records about 44,000 clones, approximately 89% being singletons. This sequence was found in a woman aged 40 to 50 with acute or convalescent COVID-19. Source material: peripheral blood. The V and J genes are TRBV7-9 and TRBJ1-1; no reliable D call. CDR3 protein: CASSTRNTEAFF. The CDR3 DNA reads TGTGCCAGCAGCACAAGGAACACTGAAGCTTTCTTT. Variable domain in full (rest from reference TRBV7-9 and TRBJ1-1): DTGVSQNPRHKITKRGQNVTFRCDPISEHNRLYWYRQTLGQGPEFLTYFQNEAQLEKSRLLSDRFSAERPKGSFSTLEIQRTEQGDSAMYLCASSTRNTEAFFGQGTRLTVV.